This TCR beta chain was documented in a study of glioma-infiltrating T cells after dendritic cell vaccination. This CDR3 region has 16 residues. Per germline, CDR1 SEHNR and CDR2 FQNEAQ (reference sequence). Trimming took 8 bases from V and 4 from J; bases not matched to a gene: 10. As for time point: after dendritic cell vaccination, including at tumor progression/relapse. Produced via immunoSEQ multiplex PCR; TCRdb's table is partial and in-frame only. The profile shows 85,000 or so clones, less than 85% of them singletons. The source of this sequence is a human donor with glioblastoma. Sequenced material: blood, taken after dendritic cell vaccination. The rearrangement joins TRBV7-9 to TRBJ2-1, with 11 bases matching TRBD1. The CDR3 spells CASAGPGTGGYNEQFF. In nucleotides, the CDR3 is TGTGCCAGCGCTGGCCCAGGGACAGGGGGATACAATGAGCAGTTCTTC.